This passage covers 9 T cell receptor beta chains from one sample sequenced in a study of regulatory T cells in long-lasting Graves disease (dated by TCRdb to about 2021). The meaning of the sample's time point label: newly diagnosed GD, antithyroid drugs for less than 3 months. For both TCR sequencing and RNA sequencing, RNA was extracted from PBMCs using TRIzol. Libraries were built with multiplex PCR. The run used an Illumina HiSeq 4000. TCR beta libraries were built with iRepertoire HTBI primers and Arm-PCR amplification of CDR3 regions. TCRdb handled the public reads itself, with Q25 trimming in fastp and clone calling in MiXCR, and kept productive beta chains. Rows are unified per CDR3 protein, each entry keeping the most common DNA and genes. The sample yields 350,000 to 550,000 distinct CDR3 sequences; around 15% were counted once. Together, the top ten hold around 23% of the sample. The sample was also reused in another study, on T cells in Graves' hyperthyroidism and ophthalmopathy.

Sequenced here: peripheral blood mononuclear cells (PBMCs), sampled at new diagnosis, from a patient treated with antithyroid drugs. These TCRs come from a young woman with Graves disease. Donor details come from another sample of the same person, matched by shared clones.

This clonotype has more than one count but fewer than ten. The V call is TRBV12-3 or TRBV12-4, the J call TRBJ1-3; D is possibly TRBD1 (6 bases). The V end was cut by 4 bases, the J end by 14 bases, with 15 bases between. The CDR3 is 12 amino acids. The CDR3 protein is CASSSMGAGVYF. For the CDR3, the DNA is TGTGCCAGCAGTTCGATGGGGGCAGGGGTATATTTT.

The V and J genes are TRBV4-1 and TRBJ2-5; 9 bases match TRBD2. This CDR3 is 15 amino acids long. Germline V gene lookup returns CDR1 MGHRA and CDR2 YSYEKL. Trimming removed 3 bases from V and 2 bases from J; junction bases left unmatched: 4. CDR3 coding DNA: TGCGCCAGCAGCCATGCCACTAGCGGGCAAGAGACCCAGTACTTC. It specifies CASSHATSGQETQYF.

This clonotype was recorded a few times. The rearrangement joins TRBV6-9 to TRBJ1-6, with D perhaps TRBD1 (5 bases). CDR1 is MNHGY and CDR2 is SVAAGI in the germline V gene. V shed 4 bases and J shed 0 bases, with 13 bases lying between them. This CDR3 has 17 residues. In DNA form, the CDR3 reads TGTGCCAGCAGTTTTGCTTGGGGGAGCTCCTATAATTCACCCCTCCACTTT. This codes for CASSFAWGSSYNSPLHF.

V gene TRBV5-1 combines with J gene TRBJ1-1; possible D gene TRBD1, 5 bases. Trimming left V 0 bases short and J 8 bases short, with 17 bases between. Germline CDR1 and CDR2: SGHRS and YFSETQ. CDR3 length equals 15 residues. The CDR3 reads CASSLEPGQLPEAFF. CDR3 bases: TGCGCCAGCAGCTTGGAACCAGGGCAATTACCCGAAGCTTTCTTT.

Points on this clonotype: This may stem from a read error, because a much larger clone lies one nucleotide away. The rearrangement links TRBV5-1 to TRBJ2-1; 12 bases map to TRBD1. Germline assignment: CDR1 SGHRS and CDR2 YFSETQ. CDR3 length: 15 amino acids. Written as DNA, the CDR3 is TGCGCCAGCCAAGCCGGGACAGGGGGCGTCAATGAGCTGTTCTTC. Translated: CASQAGTGGVNELFF.

This clonotype occurred many times. This chain connects TRBV12-3 or TRBV12-4 to TRBJ2-7, with D possibly matching TRBD2 (6 bases). V dropped 1 base and J dropped 1 base, with 8 bases sitting between them. The CDR3 sequence is 14 residues long. The CDR3 loop reads CASSLVRGSYEQYF. CDR3 DNA: TGTGCCAGCAGTTTAGTTCGGGGGTCCTACGAGCAGTACTTC.

The chain has TRBV14 and TRBJ2-7; D may be TRBD1 (5 bases). Germline CDR1 reads SGHDN; CDR2 reads FVKESK. The CDR3 loop spans 16 amino acids. Trimming stripped 1 base from V and 2 bases from J, with 15 bases between. CDR3 amino acids: CASSQALHKGTYEQYF. For the CDR3, the DNA is TGTGCCAGCAGCCAAGCTTTGCATAAGGGGACCTACGAGCAGTACTTC. Full variable domain (rest looked up from reference TRBV14 and TRBJ2-7): EAGVTQFPSHSVIEKGQTVTLRCDPISGHDNLYWYRRVMGKEIKFLLHFVKESKQDESGMPNNRFLAERTGGTYSTLKVQPAELEDSGVYFCASSQALHKGTYEQYFGPGTRLTVT.

This clonotype was recorded a few times. The CDR3 DNA reads TGTGCCAGCAGTTTAGCCAAACTAGCGGGAGTAACCGGGGAGCTGTTTTTT. It codes for CASSLAKLAGVTGELFF. V is TRBV12-3 or TRBV12-4 and J is TRBJ2-2, with TRBD2 matching over 11 bases. V shed 0 bases, J shed 5 bases, and the junction held 5 bases outside the gene matches. This CDR3 contains 17 residues.

This clonotype was seen only a few times. CDR3 residues: CASSVAPTGTNSYEQYF. The CDR3 nucleotides read TGTGCCAGCAGCGTAGCCCCAACCGGGACTAACTCCTACGAGCAGTACTTC. The rearrangement joins TRBV9 to TRBJ2-7; TRBD2 matches at 7 bases. J lost 0 bases, V lost 0 bases, and 9 bases had no gene match. Germline V gives CDR1 SGDLS, CDR2 YYNGEE. CDR3 length: 17 residues.